This TCR beta chain was captured in a study of esophageal squamous cell carcinoma under preoperative chemotherapy (dated by TCRdb to 2016 to 2019). Regarding the study in general: TCR repertoires were profiled in both peripheral blood T cells and tumor-infiltrating lymphocytes. In patients with esophageal squamous cell carcinoma, the study looked at what paclitaxel-nedaplatin chemotherapy did to T-cell receptor repertoires. A few patients with primary esophageal squamous cell carcinoma made up the cohort. Repertoires were compared between samples taken before and after paclitaxel-nedaplatin therapy. Here is what the overall study found, with its caveats: Post-treatment tumor-infiltrating lymphocytes appeared to be derived in part from peripheral T cells migrating into the tumor, rather than solely from local clonal changes. The analysis included only a few patients with esophageal squamous cell carcinoma, making the cohort small. A significant increase in TCR diversity was observed in peripheral T cells after chemotherapy, whereas no such increase was observed in tumor-infiltrating lymphocytes. Clonotype frequencies shifted immediately and substantially under paclitaxel-nedaplatin therapy, and abundant clones were more likely to contract than to amplify.

Reading the germline V gene gives CDR1 MNHEY and CDR2 SVGAGI. The germline ends are 35 bases apart after V is trimmed by 4 bases and J by 9 bases. From its cysteine to its phenylalanine, the CDR3 spans 20 amino acids. The retained sequence is limited to the CDR3, 60 bases, with the frame set at the first base. As concerns this clonotype: Its antigen remains undetermined. No base quality information exists; no much larger clone differs at one position.

Library creation used PCR. The sequencing machine was a HiSeq X Ten. High-throughput sequencing was used to characterize the TCR repertoires. TCRdb's own reprocessing of the public reads used fastp at Q25 and MiXCR and kept productive beta chains. CDR3 protein duplicates are merged, each entry listing the most common genes and DNA. The sample table records about 9,600 distinct CDR3 sequences; about 52% of these occur just once. Jointly, the top ten make up 13% to 15% of the sample. This sample's time point label indicates: after preoperative PTX-NDP chemotherapy. Before surgery, patients were given paclitaxel-nedaplatin as preoperative chemotherapy.

Rearrangement joined TRBV6-5 to TRBJ2-3, with the D call perhaps TRBD1 or TRBD2, each one matching 7 bases. This TCR was sampled from a human donor with esophageal squamous cell carcinoma. The donor label of this sample is uncertain. Sample acquisition took place from a patient given preoperative chemotherapy. Read as DNA, the sequence is TGTGCCAGCAGTTCCCTCCAGGGGGGGCTGGGGGTACGTGACAAAGAGACGCAGTATTTT. Translated, it reads CASSSLQGGLGVRDKETQYF.